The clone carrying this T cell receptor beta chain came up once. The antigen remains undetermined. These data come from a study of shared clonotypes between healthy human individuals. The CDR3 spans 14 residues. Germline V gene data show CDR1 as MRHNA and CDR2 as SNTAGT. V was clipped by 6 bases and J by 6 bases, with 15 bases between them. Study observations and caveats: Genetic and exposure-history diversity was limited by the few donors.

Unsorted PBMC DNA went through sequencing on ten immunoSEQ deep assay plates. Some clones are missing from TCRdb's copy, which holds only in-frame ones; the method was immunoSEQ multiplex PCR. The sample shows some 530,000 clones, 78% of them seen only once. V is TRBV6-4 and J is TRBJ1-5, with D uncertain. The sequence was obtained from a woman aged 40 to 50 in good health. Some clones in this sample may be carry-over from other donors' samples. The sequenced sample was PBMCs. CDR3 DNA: TGTGCCAGCAGCCCCGAAGGGTCCGGTCAGCCCCAGCATTTT. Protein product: CASSPEGSGQPQHF.